Each of the 11 T cell receptor beta chains below was sequenced from the same sample in a study of OX40 agonist ivuxolimab in advanced cancers. Clones were read by immunoSEQ multiplex PCR, and TCRdb kept only the in-frame ones, dropping some. The sample yields tens of thousands of clones, roughly 84% seen once. The source material was CD4+ or CD8+ T cells sorted from blood, sampled in a trial of the OX40 agonist ivuxolimab. These receptors came from an adult with an advanced solid tumor such as melanoma, head and neck, liver or kidney cancer.

The chain combines TRBV19 with TRBJ2-1; 7 positions match TRBD2. V lost 3 bases to trimming and J lost 4 bases; unmatched junction nucleotides: 12. The germline V gene encodes CDR1 LNHDA and CDR2 SQIVND (reference sequence). CDR3 length: 17 residues. The CDR3: CASSISAGDIVYNEQFF. CDR3 nucleotides: TGTGCCAGTAGTATTAGCGCGGGAGATATTGTATACAATGAGCAGTTCTTC.

The chain employs TRBV6-6 and TRBJ1-2, with 7 bases fitting TRBD1. The CDR3 has 16 amino acids. From germline, CDR1 is MNHNY and CDR2 SVGAGI (reference sequence). V was pared by 7 bases and J by 2 bases, with 13 bases of the junction left unmatched. CDR3 nucleotides: TGTGCCAGCACCTTGGTGGAGGGACAGTCGAACTATGGCTACACCTTC. It yields the protein CASTLVEGQSNYGYTF.

The chain is built from TRBV28 and TRBJ2-7, with TRBD2 matching over 11 bases. This CDR3 has 15 amino acids. The V segment lost 5 bases and the J segment 3 bases; nucleotides outside the gene matches: 6. Germline V gene data show CDR1 as MDHEN and CDR2 as SYDVKM. The CDR3 DNA reads TGTGCCAGCAGTCATCTAGCGGGAGGAAACTACGAGCAGTACTTC. As protein: CASSHLAGGNYEQYF.

The chain is built from TRBV27 and TRBJ2-3; 7 nucleotides align to TRBD1. The CDR3 length is 17 residues. Germline lookup yields CDR1 MNHEY and CDR2 SMNVEV (reference sequence). V trimming: 6 bases; J trimming: 1 base; junction bases outside the gene matches: 13. Written as DNA, the CDR3 is TGTGCCAGCAGCAACCTTCAGTCAGGGGGAGGCACAGATACGCAGTATTTT. Its protein product is CASSNLQSGGGTDTQYF.

This chain links TRBV7-8 with TRBJ2-1, with a tentative D call TRBD1 (6 bases). Per germline, CDR1 SGHVS and CDR2 FQNEAQ. The V end lost 2 bases, the J end lost 0 bases, and 8 bases lay between the germline ends. CDR3 length equals 15 residues. The CDR3 here is CASSLFRGSYNEQFF. CDR3 nucleotide sequence: TGTGCCAGCAGCTTATTCAGGGGCTCCTACAATGAGCAGTTCTTC. Together with reference TRBV7-8 and TRBJ2-1, the CDR3 gives the full variable domain: GAGVSQSPRYKVAKRGQDVALRCDPISGHVSLFWYQQALGQGPEFLTYFQNEAQLDKSGLPSDRFFAERPEGSVSTLKIQRTQQEDSAVYLCASSLFRGSYNEQFFGPGTRLTVL.

The chain employs TRBV7-6 and TRBJ2-1, with 8 bases fitting TRBD1. This CDR3 is 13 amino acids long. Germline-derived CDR1 and CDR2 are SGHVS and FNYEAQ. After removal of 5 bases from V and 5 bases from J, the junction contained 2 bases not matched to a gene. The CDR3 nucleotides are TGTGCCAGCAGCGCGGACAGGGACAATGAGCAGTTCTTC. It is translated as CASSADRDNEQFF.

This chain joins TRBV7-3 and TRBJ1-3, with D maybe TRBD1 (5 bases). Germline CDR1 SGHTA, CDR2 FQGTGA. Trimming took off 2 bases at V and 8 bases at J, with 7 bases between the two ends. The CDR3 contains 12 residues. This chain's CDR3 is CASSLVGDTIYF. The DNA for the CDR3 is TGTGCCAGCAGCTTAGTAGGGGACACCATATATTTT.

The chain joins TRBV5-6 to TRBJ2-3, with D possibly matching TRBD1 (5 bases). The V and J ends lost 0 bases and 5 bases respectively, with 16 bases between them. Germline CDR1 reads SGHDT; CDR2 reads YYEEEE. CDR3 length: 16 residues. CDR3 region: CASSLARAWKGDTQYF. CDR3 sequence (DNA): TGTGCCAGCAGCTTGGCCAGGGCCTGGAAGGGAGATACGCAGTATTTT.

The chain combines TRBV27 with TRBJ2-1; a possible D gene is TRBD2 (5 bases). The length of the CDR3 is 15 residues. Trimming left V 5 bases short and J 0 bases short, with 11 bases between. The germline gives CDR1 MNHEY, CDR2 SMNVEV (reference sequence). The CDR3 region has the DNA TGTGCCAGCAGTCCTGGACTCAGCTCCTACAATGAGCAGTTCTTC. Translating it yields CASSPGLSSYNEQFF.

This clone was picked up a small number of times. The rearrangement uses TRBV27 and TRBJ2-2; D gene ambiguous. CDR3 length equals 15 residues. The germline gives CDR1 MNHEY, CDR2 SMNVEV (reference sequence). V gave up 5 bases and J gave up 8 bases, with 18 bases separating them. The CDR3 is CASSPDIPGPGELFF. The CDR3 DNA is TGTGCCAGCAGTCCCGACATTCCAGGACCGGGGGAGCTGTTTTTT.

This clone was seen a single time. This chain links TRBV7-6 with TRBJ2-6; D possibly uses TRBD1 or TRBD2 (5 bases each). The germline CDR1 and CDR2 sequences are SGHVS and FNYEAQ. Trimming took 1 base from V and 4 from J, leaving 11 bases between them. The CDR3 has 16 amino acids. The CDR3 coding sequence is TGTGCCAGCAGCTTAGATTGGGGGATAGGGGCCAACGTCCTGACTTTC. This codes for CASSLDWGIGANVLTF.